The present TCR beta chain was sequenced within a study of CD8 T cells in Susac syndrome. cDNA came from approximately 0.5 to 1 ug RNA primed by random hexamers. TCRdb re-called the immunoSEQ multiplex PCR reads through MiXCR, storing one row per CDR3 protein. The sample includes some 77,000 distinct CDR3 sequences, 93% of them seen just once. The germline gives CDR1 SNHLY, CDR2 FYNNEI. Trimming took 7 bases from V and 6 from J, leaving 8 bases between them. This CDR3 comprises 11 residues. The chain combines TRBV2 with TRBJ2-3; D is perhaps TRBD1 or TRBD2 (5 bases each). The specimen was CD4+ T cells from PBMCs. The clonotype originates from a human donor with Susac syndrome. The CDR3 sequence: CASMGVDTQYF. In DNA form, the CDR3 reads TGTGCCAGCATGGGGGTTGATACGCAGTATTTT. The variable domain in full, with the rest retrieved from reference TRBV2 and TRBJ2-3, is EPEVTQTPSHQVTQMGQEVILRCVPISNHLYFYWYRQILGQKVEFLVSFYNNEISEKSEIFDDQFSVERPDGSNFTLKIRSTKLEDSAMYFCASMGVDTQYFGPGTRLTVL.